Following are 12 T cell receptor beta chains from one sample sequenced in a study of PD-L1 blockade in urothelial cancer. Time point: peripheral blood 6 weeks after treatment start. The method was immunoSEQ multiplex PCR; TCRdb's version includes in-frame clones alone and lacks a portion of them. The profile covers about 36,000 clones, with roughly 84% appearing a single time and about 11% taken by the ten largest. This specimen was PBMCs, taken around atezolizumab (anti-PD-L1) treatment. Receptors originate from a man aged 40-55 years with urothelial cancer.

The chain uses TRBV30 and TRBJ1-2, with a weak D call TRBD1 (5 bases). V was shortened by 5 bases and J by 8 bases, with 21 bases between the two germline ends. The CDR3 runs to 14 residues. The germline CDR1 and CDR2 sequences are GTSNPN and SVGIG (reference sequence). The CDR3 region has the DNA TGTGCCTGGGGGTCCCTCCGGGCCCAGGGAGGCTACACCTTC. Translating it yields CAWGSLRAQGGYTF.

This sequence joins TRBV11-3 and TRBJ2-3; D remains unclear. Trimming took off 1 base at V and 2 bases at J, with 4 bases between the two ends. Germline V CDR1 and CDR2: SGHNT, YENEEA. The CDR3 is made up of 13 amino acids. CDR3: CASSLGDTDTQYF. CDR3 DNA: TGTGCCAGCAGCTTAGGCGACACAGATACGCAGTATTTT.

This chain connects TRBV21-1 to TRBJ1-5. TRBV21-1 is noted as a pseudogene. This CDR3 has 19 residues. The chain's CDR3 is CASSKPANRRDRANQPQHF. CDR3 nucleotides: TGTGCCAGCAGCAAACCCGCAAATCGACGGGATCGGGCCAATCAGCCCCAGCATTTT.

The chain is built from TRBV5-1 and TRBJ2-5, with TRBD1 identical over 7 bases. V trimming: 9 bases; J trimming: 2 bases; junction bases outside the gene matches: 7. Germline CDR1 reads SGHRS; CDR2 reads YFSETQ. This CDR3 contains 13 residues. The CDR3 bases are TGCGCCACCAACACAGGGGATCAAGAGACCCAGTACTTC. Its translation is CATNTGDQETQYF.

The rearrangement links TRBV18 to TRBJ2-1; 8 nucleotides match TRBD2. Germline values: CDR1 KGHSH, CDR2 LQKENI. Losses at the gene ends were 3 bases for V and 5 bases for J; bases not matched to a gene: 6. The CDR3 length is 15 residues. The CDR3, as DNA: TGTGCCAGCTCACCTAGCGGGGTCATAAACAATGAGCAGTTCTTC. Protein sequence: CASSPSGVINNEQFF.

The V call is TRBV6-6, the J call TRBJ1-3, with D possibly TRBD1 on 6 matching bases. CDR1 MNHNY and CDR2 SVGAGI come from the germline V gene (reference sequence). This CDR3 has 14 residues. The V end was cut by 0 bases, the J end by 4 bases, with 7 bases between. DNA of the CDR3: TGTGCCAGCAGTTACTCCGGGACAGGAAACACCATATATTTT. Its translation: CASSYSGTGNTIYF.

The CDR3, as DNA: TGTGCCAGCAGTCGCGGGACAGTTAATGAAAAACTGTTTTTT. Residues: CASSRGTVNEKLFF. The chain has TRBV6-6 and TRBJ1-4, with 7 bases aligning to TRBD1. CDR3 length equals 14 residues. CDR1 and CDR2 from the germline V gene are MNHNY and SVGAGI (reference sequence). J gave up 4 bases and V 5 bases, and 4 bases lay outside the gene matches.

The rearrangement links TRBV28 to TRBJ2-7; D remains ambiguous. Germline lookup yields CDR1 MDHEN and CDR2 SYDVKM. The V and J ends lost 8 bases and 7 bases respectively, with 12 bases between them. This CDR3 has 11 residues. DNA of the CDR3: TGTGCCAGCGAGGCCCGTGGGGAGCAGTACTTC. Translated, it gives CASEARGEQYF.

This clone appeared a single time. The chain recombines TRBV13 with TRBJ2-3; possible D gene TRBD2, 6 bases. Deletions cut 3 bases from V and 3 bases from J, with 13 bases between. In germline, CDR1 is PRHDT, CDR2 FYEKMQ (reference sequence). This CDR3 is built from 15 residues. CDR3 protein: CASSFRRAETDTQYF. In DNA, the CDR3 is TGTGCCAGCAGCTTTCGGAGGGCCGAAACAGATACGCAGTATTTT.

The chain couples TRBV25-1 to TRBJ2-3; TRBD2 matches 7 bases. This CDR3 has 14 residues. Germline loops: CDR1 MGHDK, CDR2 SYGVNS. V dropped 3 bases and J dropped 6; count of bases not matched to a gene: 6. In DNA form, the CDR3 reads TGTGCCAGCAGTGAGCATAGAGCGGGGGATACGCAGTATTTT. It codes for CASSEHRAGDTQYF.

The J gene is TRBJ2-7, the V gene TRBV10-3; 12 bases fit TRBD2. The CDR3 consists of 14 residues. Per the germline V gene, CDR1 is ENHRY and CDR2 is SYGVKD. The V and J ends lost 6 bases and 9 bases, in that order; junction bases with no gene match: 9. Written as DNA, the CDR3 is TGTGCCATCAGACCGGGACTAGCGGGCTCCGGGCAGTACTTC. As protein: CAIRPGLAGSGQYF.

This clone was observed a handful of times. The chain links TRBV20-1 to TRBJ2-7, with D possibly TRBD2 on 5 matching bases. In germline, CDR1 is DFQATT, CDR2 SNEGSKA (reference sequence). The CDR3 is 10 residues long. V lost 5 bases and J lost 6, with 8 bases in between. The CDR3 bases are TGCAGTGCTCAACGGGGCGAGCAGTACTTC. It yields the protein CSAQRGEQYF.